Presented here are 14 T cell receptor beta chains from one specimen sequenced in a study of type 1 regulatory T cells. MiXCR, applied by TCRdb to the reads, yields one record per CDR3 protein. In the table there are 80,000 to 100,000 distinct CDR3 sequences, roughly 31% of which are singletons. The sequenced sample consisted of CD4+ T cells, either the whole sample or a sorted fraction (not recorded which). The receptors were sampled from a human donor in good health.

This clonotype has a handful of counts. The rearrangement joins TRBV20-1 to TRBJ2-5, with D unclear. Germline V gene data show CDR1 as DFQATT and CDR2 as SNEGSKA (reference sequence). V lost 0 bases, J lost 2 bases, and 7 bases lay in between. The CDR3 runs 13 residues. The CDR3 DNA is TGCAGTGCTAGAGAAGGGTCTCAAGAGACCCAGTACTTC. The encoded protein is CSAREGSQETQYF.

This clonotype appeared a few times. The chain joins TRBV20-1 to TRBJ2-3; a possible D gene is TRBD1 (6 bases). The CDR3 is 15 amino acids. Trimming pared 0 bases from V and 3 bases from J, leaving 13 bases between. Germline-derived CDR1 and CDR2 are DFQATT and SNEGSKA (reference sequence). The CDR3 reads CSARDQVRGTDTQYF. CDR3 DNA sequence: TGCAGTGCTAGAGATCAAGTCAGGGGTACAGATACGCAGTATTTT.

This chain joins TRBV5-1 and TRBJ2-3; D is possibly TRBD2 (7 bases). Trimming took off 4 bases at V and 3 bases at J, with 15 bases between the two ends. From germline, CDR1 is SGHRS and CDR2 YFSETQ. There are 15 residues in the CDR3. In nucleotides, the CDR3 is TGCGCCAGCAGCCCGGGGGGCGGCCTAACAGATACGCAGTATTTT. The encoded protein is CASSPGGGLTDTQYF.

The gene calls are TRBV19 and TRBJ2-1; D ambiguous. Per the germline V gene, CDR1 is LNHDA and CDR2 is SQIVND (reference sequence). The germline V and J ends were trimmed by 5 bases and 5 bases, with 7 bases remaining between them. The CDR3 consists of 12 residues. The CDR3 DNA reads TGTGCCAGTAGTCCCCTCAACAATGAGCAGTTCTTC. Protein sequence: CASSPLNNEQFF.

This clonotype was detected only a few times. V is TRBV20-1 and J is TRBJ2-7; TRBD1 aligns across 8 bases. The CDR3 consists of 15 residues. The junction had 12 bases not matched to a gene; V was cut back by 6 bases and J by 2 bases. The V gene's germline CDR1 is DFQATT and CDR2 SNEGSKA (reference sequence). The CDR3 loop reads CSAEDSGTGTYEQYF. CDR3 in DNA: TGCAGTGCAGAGGATTCCGGGACAGGTACCTACGAGCAGTACTTC.

This clonotype appeared a few times. DNA of the CDR3: TGTGCCAGCAGCCGAGGGACAGTTGGGCCTTACGAGCAGTACTTC. This sequence encodes CASSRGTVGPYEQYF. The chain is built from TRBV7-2 and TRBJ2-7; TRBD1 matches 7 bases. The ends lost 5 bases at V and 4 bases at J; junction bases unmatched: 11. The CDR3 consists of 15 residues. The germline V gene encodes CDR1 SGHTA and CDR2 FQGNSA.

Here the CDR3 reads CASSYTGTAYNEQFF. The CDR3 coding sequence is TGTGCCAGCAGCTATACAGGGACGGCATACAATGAGCAGTTCTTC. The rearrangement uses TRBV7-2 and TRBJ2-1, with D possibly matching TRBD1 (6 bases). The CDR3 is made up of 15 amino acids. Germline V gene sequence: CDR1 SGHTA, CDR2 FQGNSA. Trimming shortened V by 4 bases and J by 4 bases, and 14 bases separated the two germline ends.

This clonotype has only a few counts. J is TRBJ2-1 and V is TRBV4-1; 11 nucleotides match TRBD1. Per the germline V gene, CDR1 is MGHRA and CDR2 is YSYEKL. The trim removed 6 bases at V and 7 bases at J, leaving 11 bases unmatched. This CDR3 spans 16 amino acids. The chain's CDR3 is CASSQIRDRGLNEQFF. The CDR3 nucleotides read TGCGCCAGCAGTCAGATTCGGGACAGGGGGTTGAATGAGCAGTTCTTC.

This clonotype was seen a few times. V gene TRBV28 combines with J gene TRBJ2-7, with TRBD1 identical over 10 bases. This CDR3 has 14 amino acids. Germline trimming cut 7 bases from V and 2 bases from J; bases unmatched to any gene: 5. Germline loops: CDR1 MDHEN, CDR2 SYDVKM. CDR3 amino acids: CASKGTGVTYEQYF. The CDR3 DNA reads as TGTGCCAGCAAGGGGACAGGGGTAACCTACGAGCAGTACTTC.

This clonotype was recorded a few times. CDR3 in DNA: TGTGCCAGTAGTATAGATAGGACAGGGATTGCCGGGGAGCTGTTTTTT. Protein product: CASSIDRTGIAGELFF. V is TRBV19 and J is TRBJ2-2; 8 nucleotides agree with TRBD1. The CDR3 spans 16 residues. Trimming at V came to 0 bases and at J to 6 bases, leaving 6 bases not matched to a gene. Germline CDR1 LNHDA, CDR2 SQIVND (reference sequence).

This clonotype has just a few counts. The rearrangement links TRBV7-8 to TRBJ1-1; D uncertain. The CDR3 covers 13 residues. Trimming left V 5 bases short and J 0 bases short, with 7 bases between. Germline loops: CDR1 SGHVS, CDR2 FQNEAQ. In nucleotides, the CDR3 is TGTGCCAGCAGCCAGGCCTTGAACACTGAAGCTTTCTTT. It specifies CASSQALNTEAFF.

The chain uses TRBV5-1 and TRBJ2-2, with D perhaps matching TRBD2 (5 bases). CDR3 length: 13 residues. Looked up from germline, CDR1 is SGHRS and CDR2 is YFSETQ. Trimming stripped 3 bases from V and 5 bases from J, with 8 bases between. The DNA of the CDR3 is TGCGCCAGCAGCTCCCCGGGAACCGGGGAGCTGTTTTTT. It yields the protein CASSSPGTGELFF.

This chain links TRBV2 with TRBJ1-1; D not certain. The V and J ends lost 3 bases and 11 bases respectively, with 13 bases between them. There are 12 residues in the CDR3. Germline values: CDR1 SNHLY, CDR2 FYNNEI. This chain's CDR3 is CASSDRQTVAFF. The CDR3 DNA reads as TGTGCCAGCAGTGATCGGCAGACGGTCGCTTTCTTT.

In this sample, this clonotype turned up a few times. The chain recombines TRBV7-2 with TRBJ2-6, with TRBD1 matching over 8 bases. The V segment lost 5 bases and the J segment 1 base; nucleotides outside the gene matches: 10. The germline V gene has CDR1 SGHTA and CDR2 FQGNSA. The CDR3 covers 18 residues. In DNA, the CDR3 is TGTGCCAGCAGCCCCTGGTCCGGGACAGGATCTGGGGCCAACGTCCTGACTTTC. The encoded protein is CASSPWSGTGSGANVLTF.